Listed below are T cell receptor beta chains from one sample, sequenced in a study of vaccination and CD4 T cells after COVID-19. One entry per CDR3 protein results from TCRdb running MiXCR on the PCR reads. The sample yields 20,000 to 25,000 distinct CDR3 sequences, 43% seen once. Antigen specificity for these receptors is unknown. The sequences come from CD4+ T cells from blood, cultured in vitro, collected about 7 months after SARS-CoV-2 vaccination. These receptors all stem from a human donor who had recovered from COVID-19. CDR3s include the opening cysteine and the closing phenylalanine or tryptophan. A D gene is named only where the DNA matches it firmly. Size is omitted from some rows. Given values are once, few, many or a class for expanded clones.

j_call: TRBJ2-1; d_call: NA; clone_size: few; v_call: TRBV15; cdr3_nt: TGTGCCACCAGCAGAGTTGGTCTAGCGCCAGCCTACAATGAGCAGTTCTTC; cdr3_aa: CATSRVGLAPAYNEQFF
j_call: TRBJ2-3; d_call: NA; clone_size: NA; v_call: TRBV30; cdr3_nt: TGTGCCTGGAGTGTCTACACCCACGGTACGCAGTATTTT; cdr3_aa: CAWSVYTHGTQYF
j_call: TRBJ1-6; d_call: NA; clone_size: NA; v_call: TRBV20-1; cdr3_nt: TGCAGTGCTAGCGGCTGGGTGGGGCGCGGGAATTCACCCCTCCACTTT; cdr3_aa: CSASGWVGRGNSPLHF
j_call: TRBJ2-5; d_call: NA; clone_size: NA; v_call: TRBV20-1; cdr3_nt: TGCAGTGCCCCTAGCGCAACCCAAGAGACCCAGTACTTC; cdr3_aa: CSAPSATQETQYF
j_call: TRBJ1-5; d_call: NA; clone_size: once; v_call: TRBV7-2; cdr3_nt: TGTGCCAGCAGCTCCGACTCGGGACGGGTGAATCAGCCCCAGCATTTT; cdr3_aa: CASSSDSGRVNQPQHF
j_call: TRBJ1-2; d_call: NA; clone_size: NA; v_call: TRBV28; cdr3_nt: TGTGCCAGCACCCTGCGGGGACACGATTTTTATGGCTACACCTTC; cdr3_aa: CASTLRGHDFYGYTF
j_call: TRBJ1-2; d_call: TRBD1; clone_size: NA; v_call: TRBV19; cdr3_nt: TGTGCCAGTAGTCCCCCAACGGACAGGTTCTATGGCTACACCTTC; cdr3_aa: CASSPPTDRFYGYTF
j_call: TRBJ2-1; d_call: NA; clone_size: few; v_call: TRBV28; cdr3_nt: TGTGCCAGCAGCGAGAGACAGTCAGGTAGGGTTGAGCAGTTCTTC; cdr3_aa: CASSERQSGRVEQFF
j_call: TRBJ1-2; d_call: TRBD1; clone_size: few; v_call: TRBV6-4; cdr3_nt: TGTGCCAGCAGTGACCCGGGACAGATCTATGGCTACACCTTC; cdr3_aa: CASSDPGQIYGYTF
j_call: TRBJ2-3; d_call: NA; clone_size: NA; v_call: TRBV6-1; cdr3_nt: TGTGCCAGCAGTGGGCTAGCTAGCACAGATACGCAGTATTTT; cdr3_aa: CASSGLASTDTQYF
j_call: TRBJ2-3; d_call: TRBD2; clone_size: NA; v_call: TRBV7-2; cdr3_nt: TGTGCCAGCAGCTTAGATGGCGGGGGGCTCACAGATACGCAGTATTTT; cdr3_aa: CASSLDGGGLTDTQYF
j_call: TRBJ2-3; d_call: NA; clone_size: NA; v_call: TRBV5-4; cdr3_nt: TGTGCCAGCGGGGATTACCGAAGCACAGATACGCAGTATTTT; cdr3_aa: CASGDYRSTDTQYF
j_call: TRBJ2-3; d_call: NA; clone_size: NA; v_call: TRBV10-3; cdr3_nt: TGTGCCATCAGACAGGACACAGATACGCAGTATTTT; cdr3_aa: CAIRQDTDTQYF
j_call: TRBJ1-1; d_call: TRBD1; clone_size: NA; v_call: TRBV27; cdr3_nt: TGTGCCAGCAGTTCCCTTTCCGGGACAGACACTGAAGCTTTCTTT; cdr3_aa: CASSSLSGTDTEAFF
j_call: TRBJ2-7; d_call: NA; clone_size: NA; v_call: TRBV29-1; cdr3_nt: TGCAGCGTTGTGGGGACGCACTACGAGCAGTACTTC; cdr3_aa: CSVVGTHYEQYF
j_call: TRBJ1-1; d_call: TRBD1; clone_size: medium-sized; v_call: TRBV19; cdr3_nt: TGTGCCAGTAGTAGGGGACAGGGTACTGCTGAAGCTTTCTTT; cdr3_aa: CASSRGQGTAEAFF
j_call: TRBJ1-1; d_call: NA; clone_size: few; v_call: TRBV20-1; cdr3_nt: TGCAGTGCCAGACCGGGGGGGGCTAGGTACACTGAAGCTTTCTTT; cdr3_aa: CSARPGGARYTEAFF
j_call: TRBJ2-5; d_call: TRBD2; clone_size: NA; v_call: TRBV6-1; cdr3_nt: TGTGCCAGCGGACGCGGGAGTGATGGAGAGACCCAGTACTTC; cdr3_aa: CASGRGSDGETQYF
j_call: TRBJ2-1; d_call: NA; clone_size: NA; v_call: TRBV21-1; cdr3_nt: TGTGCCATCACTAGCGGGAGGAATGAGCAGTTCTTC; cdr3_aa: CAITSGRNEQFF
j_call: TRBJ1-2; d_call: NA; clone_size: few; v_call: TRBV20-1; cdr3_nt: TGCAGTGCGTGGACGGGGTTCGGCGGCTACACCTTC; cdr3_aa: CSAWTGFGGYTF
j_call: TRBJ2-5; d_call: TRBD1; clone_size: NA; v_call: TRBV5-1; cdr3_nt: TGCGCCAGCAGCCCGGGGACAGGAGGATACGGGACCCAGTACTTC; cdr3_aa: CASSPGTGGYGTQYF
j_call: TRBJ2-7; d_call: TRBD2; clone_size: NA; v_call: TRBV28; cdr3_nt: TGTGCCAGCAGTTTGTATGCGGGAGGGGAGCAGTACTTC; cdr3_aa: CASSLYAGGEQYF
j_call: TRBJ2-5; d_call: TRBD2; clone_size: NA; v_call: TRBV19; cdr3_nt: TGTGCCAGTAGTACCCTGCTGGGACTAGCGGGAGGAAAGTGGGCGACCCAGTACTTC; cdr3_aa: CASSTLLGLAGGKWATQYF
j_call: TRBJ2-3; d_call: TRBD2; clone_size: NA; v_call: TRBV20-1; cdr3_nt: TGCAGTGCTAGAGATGGGGGGACTAGCGAAGCAGATACGCAGTATTTT; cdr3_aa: CSARDGGTSEADTQYF
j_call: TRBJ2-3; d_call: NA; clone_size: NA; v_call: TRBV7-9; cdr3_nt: TGTGCCAGCAGCTCTTTTAGCCGAAACACAGATACGCAGTATTTT; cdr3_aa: CASSSFSRNTDTQYF
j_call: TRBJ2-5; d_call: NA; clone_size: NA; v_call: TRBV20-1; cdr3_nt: TGCAGTGCTATCAGAAGGGTCCAAGAGACCCAGTACTTC; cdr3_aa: CSAIRRVQETQYF
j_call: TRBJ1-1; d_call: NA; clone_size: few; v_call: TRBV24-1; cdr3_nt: TGTGCCACCAGTGATTCGATGAACACTGAAGCTTTCTTT; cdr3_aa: CATSDSMNTEAFF
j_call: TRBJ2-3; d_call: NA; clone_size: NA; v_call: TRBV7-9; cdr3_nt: TGTGCCAGCAGCTTAGGACAGCTTTCCACAGATACGCAGTATTTT; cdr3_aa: CASSLGQLSTDTQYF
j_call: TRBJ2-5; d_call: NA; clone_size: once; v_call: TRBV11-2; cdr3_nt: TGTGCCAGCAGCTTAGAGACCGGACTCCTTCAAGAGACCCAGTACTTC; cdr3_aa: CASSLETGLLQETQYF
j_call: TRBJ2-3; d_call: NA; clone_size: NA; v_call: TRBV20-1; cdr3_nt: TGCAGTGCTAGAGATCTGGGGAGTAGCACAGATACGCAGTATTTT; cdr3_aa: CSARDLGSSTDTQYF
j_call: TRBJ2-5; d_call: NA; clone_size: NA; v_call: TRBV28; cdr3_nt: TGTGCCAGCAGTAATGAAAAGTTTATTGGGACCCAGTACTTC; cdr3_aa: CASSNEKFIGTQYF
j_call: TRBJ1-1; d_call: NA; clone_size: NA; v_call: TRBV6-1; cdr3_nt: TGTGCCAGCAGTCCCACAAATGGCCGGACTGAAGCTTTCTTT; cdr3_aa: CASSPTNGRTEAFF
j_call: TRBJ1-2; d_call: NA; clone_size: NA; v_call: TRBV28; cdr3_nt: TGTGCCAGCAGTTTCCTGGGCTCCGGCTACACCTTC; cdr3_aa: CASSFLGSGYTF
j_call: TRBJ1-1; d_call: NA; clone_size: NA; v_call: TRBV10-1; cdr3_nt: TGCGCCAGCGCCCTCGACCTAAACACTGAAGCTTTCTTT; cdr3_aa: CASALDLNTEAFF
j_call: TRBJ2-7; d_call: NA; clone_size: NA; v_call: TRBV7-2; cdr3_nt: TGTGCCAGCAGCTTTGTTAGCGGAGTCTACGAGCAGTACTTC; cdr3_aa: CASSFVSGVYEQYF
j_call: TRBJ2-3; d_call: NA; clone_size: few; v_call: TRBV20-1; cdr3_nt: TGCAGTGCTAGAGATCAAGTAGCAGATACGCAGTATTTT; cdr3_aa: CSARDQVADTQYF
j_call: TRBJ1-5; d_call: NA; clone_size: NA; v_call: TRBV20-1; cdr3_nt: TGCAGTGCTAGAGATCTTATCTGGGATCAGCCCCAGCATTTT; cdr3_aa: CSARDLIWDQPQHF
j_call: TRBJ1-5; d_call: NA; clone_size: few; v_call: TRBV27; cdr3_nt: TGTGCCAGCAGTTTAGGATGGAGCAATCAGCCCCAGCATTTT; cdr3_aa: CASSLGWSNQPQHF
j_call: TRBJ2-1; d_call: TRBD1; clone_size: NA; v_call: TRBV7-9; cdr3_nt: TGTGCCAGCAGCCCCCCGGGACAGGGGTACAATGAGCAGTTCTTC; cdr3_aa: CASSPPGQGYNEQFF
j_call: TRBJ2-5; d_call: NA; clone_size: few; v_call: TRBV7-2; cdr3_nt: TGTGCCAGCAGCCCCCGGTCAGGGCAAGAGACCCAGTACTTC; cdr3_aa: CASSPRSGQETQYF
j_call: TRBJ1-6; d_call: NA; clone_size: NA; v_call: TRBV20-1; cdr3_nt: TGCAGTGCTATTAGTCCGGGACCCAGCAACCATTCACCCCTCCACTTT; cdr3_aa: CSAISPGPSNHSPLHF
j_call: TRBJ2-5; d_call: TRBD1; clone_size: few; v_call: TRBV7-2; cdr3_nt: TGTGCCAGCAGTCAAATTACAGGGGGCGCCGAGACCCAGTACTTC; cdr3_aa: CASSQITGGAETQYF
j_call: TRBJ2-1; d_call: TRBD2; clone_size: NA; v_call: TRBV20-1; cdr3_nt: TGCAGTGCTAACCTAGCGGGAGTGTACAATGAGCAGTTCTTC; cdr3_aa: CSANLAGVYNEQFF
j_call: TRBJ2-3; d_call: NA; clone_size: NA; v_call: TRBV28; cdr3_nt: TGTGCCAGCAGTATCCCAGCGGGTACGCAGTATTTT; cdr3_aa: CASSIPAGTQYF
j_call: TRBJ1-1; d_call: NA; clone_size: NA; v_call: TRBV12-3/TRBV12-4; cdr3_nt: TGTGCCAGCAGGGGGGGGCAGGGCTTTATGAACACTGAAGCTTTCTTT; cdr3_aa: CASRGGQGFMNTEAFF
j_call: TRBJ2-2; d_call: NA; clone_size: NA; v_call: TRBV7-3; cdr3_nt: TGTGCCAGCAGCCCCGACACCGGGGAGCTGTTTTTT; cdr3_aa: CASSPDTGELFF
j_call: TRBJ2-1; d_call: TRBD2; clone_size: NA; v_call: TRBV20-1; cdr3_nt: TGCAGTGCTAGAGATGGAGTAGCGGGAGCCCCCTCCTACAATGAGCAGTTCTTC; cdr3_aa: CSARDGVAGAPSYNEQFF
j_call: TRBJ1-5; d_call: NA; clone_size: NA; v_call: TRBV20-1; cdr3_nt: TGCAGTGCTCCGGGACAAGCAAGCAATCAGCCCCAGCATTTT; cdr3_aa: CSAPGQASNQPQHF
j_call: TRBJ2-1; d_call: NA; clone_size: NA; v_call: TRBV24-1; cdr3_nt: TGTGCCACCAGTGATTCCTACGGTGACTCCTACAATGAGCAGTTCTTC; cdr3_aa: CATSDSYGDSYNEQFF
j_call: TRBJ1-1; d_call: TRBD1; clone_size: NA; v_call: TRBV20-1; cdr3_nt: TGCAGTGCTAGAGTCCGGGACAGGGACACTGAAGCTTTCTTT; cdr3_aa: CSARVRDRDTEAFF